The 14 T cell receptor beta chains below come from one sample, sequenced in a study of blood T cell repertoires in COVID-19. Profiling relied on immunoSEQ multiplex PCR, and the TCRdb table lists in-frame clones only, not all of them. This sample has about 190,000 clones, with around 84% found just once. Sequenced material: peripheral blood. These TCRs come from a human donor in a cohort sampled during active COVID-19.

CDR3 nucleotide sequence: TGTGCCAGCAGCAAGACAACATGGGGACCGACAGGGTCCGTCTTCTCTGGAAACACCATATATTTT. It specifies CASSKTTWGPTGSVFSGNTIYF. The chain joins TRBV21-1 to TRBJ1-3; TRBD1 is the table's D call and was not checked against the DNA. TRBV21-1 is a pseudogene locus. The CDR3 spans 22 residues.

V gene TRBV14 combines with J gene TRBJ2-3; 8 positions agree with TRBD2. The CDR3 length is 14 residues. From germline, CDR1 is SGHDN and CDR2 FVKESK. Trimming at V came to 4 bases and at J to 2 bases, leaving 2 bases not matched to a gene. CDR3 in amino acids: CASSPAGVTDTQYF. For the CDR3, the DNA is TGTGCCAGCAGCCCAGCGGGGGTCACAGATACGCAGTATTTT.

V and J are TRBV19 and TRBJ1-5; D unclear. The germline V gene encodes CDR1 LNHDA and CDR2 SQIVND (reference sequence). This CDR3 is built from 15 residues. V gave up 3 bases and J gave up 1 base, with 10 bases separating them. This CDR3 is CASSMADLSNQPQHF. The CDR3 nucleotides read TGTGCCAGTAGTATGGCGGATCTGAGCAATCAGCCCCAGCATTTT.

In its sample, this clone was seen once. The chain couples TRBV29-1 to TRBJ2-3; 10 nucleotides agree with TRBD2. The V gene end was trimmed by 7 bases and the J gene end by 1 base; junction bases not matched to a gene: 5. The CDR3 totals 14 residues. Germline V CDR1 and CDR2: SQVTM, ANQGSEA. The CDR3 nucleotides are TGCAGCGCAGCGGGGGGGGACGGCACAGATACGCAGTATTTT. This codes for CSAAGGDGTDTQYF.

The CDR3 protein is CASSQLLTTEGQETQYF. CDR3 nucleotides: TGTGCCAGCAGCCAATTATTGACAACCGAGGGCCAAGAGACCCAGTACTTC. This rearrangement joins TRBV3-1 (or the pseudogene TRBV3-2) to TRBJ2-5; D possibly corresponds to TRBD2 (5 bases). There are 17 residues in the CDR3. The germline gives CDR1 LGHDT, CDR2 YNNKEL (reference sequence). Trimming shortened V by 2 bases and J by 1 base, and 17 bases separated the two germline ends.

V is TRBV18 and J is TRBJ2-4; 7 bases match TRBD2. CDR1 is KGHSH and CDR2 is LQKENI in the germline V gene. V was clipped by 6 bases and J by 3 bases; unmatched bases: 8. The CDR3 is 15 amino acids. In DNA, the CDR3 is TGTGCCAGCTCCCACGGGTCGGGGGGCAAAAACATTCAGTACTTC. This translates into CASSHGSGGKNIQYF. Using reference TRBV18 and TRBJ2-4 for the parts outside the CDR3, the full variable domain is NAGVMQNPRHLVRRRGQEARLRCSPMKGHSHVYWYRQLPEEGLKFMVYLQKENIIDESGMPKERFSAEFPKEGPSILRIQQVVRGDSAAYFCASSHGSGGKNIQYFGAGTRLSVL.

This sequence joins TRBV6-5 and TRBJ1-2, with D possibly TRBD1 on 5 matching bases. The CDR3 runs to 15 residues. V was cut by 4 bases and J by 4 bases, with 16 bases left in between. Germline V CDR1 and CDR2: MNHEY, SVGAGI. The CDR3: CASSSRPEGAYGYTF. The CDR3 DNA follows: TGTGCCAGCAGTTCACGCCCGGAAGGGGCCTATGGCTACACCTTC.

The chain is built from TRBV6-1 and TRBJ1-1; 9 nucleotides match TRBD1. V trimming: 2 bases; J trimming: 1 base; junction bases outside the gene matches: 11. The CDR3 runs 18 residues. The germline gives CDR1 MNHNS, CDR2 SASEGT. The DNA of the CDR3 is TGTGCCAGCAGTGAAAACGCCGGGACAGGGTTCTGGAACACTGAAGCTTTCTTT. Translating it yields CASSENAGTGFWNTEAFF.

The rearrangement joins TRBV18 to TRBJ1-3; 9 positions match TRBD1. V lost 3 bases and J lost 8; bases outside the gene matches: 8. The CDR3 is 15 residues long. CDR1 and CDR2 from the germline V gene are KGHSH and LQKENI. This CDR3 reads CASSPLSDRGHTIYF. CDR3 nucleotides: TGTGCCAGCTCACCCCTTTCGGACAGGGGCCACACCATATATTTT.

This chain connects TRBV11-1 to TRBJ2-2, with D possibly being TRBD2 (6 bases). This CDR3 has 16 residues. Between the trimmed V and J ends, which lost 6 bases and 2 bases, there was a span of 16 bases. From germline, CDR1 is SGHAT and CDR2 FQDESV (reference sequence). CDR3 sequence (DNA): TGTGCCAGCAGTCCGAGAGGGAGGCCCAACACCGGGGAGCTGTTTTTT. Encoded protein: CASSPRGRPNTGELFF.

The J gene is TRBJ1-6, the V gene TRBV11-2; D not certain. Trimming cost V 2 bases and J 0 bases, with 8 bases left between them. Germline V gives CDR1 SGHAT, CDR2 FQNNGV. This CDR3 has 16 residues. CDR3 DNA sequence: TGTGCCAGCAGCTTATCAGGCAGCTCCTATAATTCACCCCTCCACTTT. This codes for CASSLSGSSYNSPLHF.

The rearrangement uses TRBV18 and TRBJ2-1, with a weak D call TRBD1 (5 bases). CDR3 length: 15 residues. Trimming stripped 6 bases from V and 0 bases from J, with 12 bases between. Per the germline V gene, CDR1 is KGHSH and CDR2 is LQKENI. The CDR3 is CASSRQQSSYNEQFF. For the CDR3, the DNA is TGTGCCAGCTCGCGACAGCAGAGCTCCTACAATGAGCAGTTCTTC.

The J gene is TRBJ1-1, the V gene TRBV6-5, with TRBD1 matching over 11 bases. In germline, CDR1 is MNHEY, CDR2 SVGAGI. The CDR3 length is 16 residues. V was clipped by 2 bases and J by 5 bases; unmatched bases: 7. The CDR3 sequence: CASSYAWTGGLTEAFF. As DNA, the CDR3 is TGTGCCAGCAGTTACGCCTGGACAGGGGGCTTAACTGAAGCTTTCTTT.

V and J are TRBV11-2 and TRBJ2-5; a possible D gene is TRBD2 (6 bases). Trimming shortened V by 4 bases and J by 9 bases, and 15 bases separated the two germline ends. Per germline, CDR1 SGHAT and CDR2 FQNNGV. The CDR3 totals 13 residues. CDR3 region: CASSSPPKRAQYF. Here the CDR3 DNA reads TGTGCCAGCAGCTCCCCTCCGAAGCGGGCCCAGTACTTC.